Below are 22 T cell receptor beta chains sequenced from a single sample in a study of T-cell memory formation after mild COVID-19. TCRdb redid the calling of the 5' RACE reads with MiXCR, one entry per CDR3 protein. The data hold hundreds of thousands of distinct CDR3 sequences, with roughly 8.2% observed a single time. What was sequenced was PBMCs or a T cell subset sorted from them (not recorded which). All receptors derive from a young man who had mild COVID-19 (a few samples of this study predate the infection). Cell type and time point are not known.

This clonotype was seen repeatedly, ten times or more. CDR3 DNA sequence: TGTGCCAGCAGGCGGACAGGGGATTCCGGGGAGCTGTTTTTT. This codes for CASRRTGDSGELFF. V usage is TRBV7-9 and J usage is TRBJ2-2; 9 bases are a match to TRBD1. V lost 6 bases to trimming and J lost 6 bases; unmatched junction nucleotides: 5. The CDR3 has 14 residues. Germline loops: CDR1 SEHNR, CDR2 FQNEAQ (reference sequence).

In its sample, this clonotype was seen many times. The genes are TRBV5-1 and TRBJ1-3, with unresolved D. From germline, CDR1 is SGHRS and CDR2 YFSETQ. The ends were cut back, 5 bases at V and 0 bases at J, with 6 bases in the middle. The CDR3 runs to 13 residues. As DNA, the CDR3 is TGCGCCAGCAGGCCGGACTCTGGAAACACCATATATTTT. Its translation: CASRPDSGNTIYF.

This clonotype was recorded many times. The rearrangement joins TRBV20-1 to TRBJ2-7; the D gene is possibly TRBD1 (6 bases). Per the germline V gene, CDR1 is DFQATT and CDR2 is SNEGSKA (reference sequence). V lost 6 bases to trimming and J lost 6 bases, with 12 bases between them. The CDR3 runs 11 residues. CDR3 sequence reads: CSARTVFEQYF. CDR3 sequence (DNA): TGCAGTGCGAGGACAGTTTTCGAGCAGTACTTC.

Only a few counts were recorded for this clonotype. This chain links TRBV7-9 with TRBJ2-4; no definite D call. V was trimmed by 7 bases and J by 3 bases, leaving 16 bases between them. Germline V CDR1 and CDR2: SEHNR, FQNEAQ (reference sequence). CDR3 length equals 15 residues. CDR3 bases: TGTGCCAGCACCCCCCGAGCACTCGGCAAAAACATTCAGTACTTC. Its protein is CASTPRALGKNIQYF.

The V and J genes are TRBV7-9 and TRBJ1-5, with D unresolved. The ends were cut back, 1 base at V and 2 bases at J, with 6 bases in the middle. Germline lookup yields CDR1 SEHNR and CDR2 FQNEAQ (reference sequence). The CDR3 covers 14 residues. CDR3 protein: CASSLEGRNQPQHF. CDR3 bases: TGTGCCAGCAGCTTAGAGGGCCGCAATCAGCCCCAGCATTTT.

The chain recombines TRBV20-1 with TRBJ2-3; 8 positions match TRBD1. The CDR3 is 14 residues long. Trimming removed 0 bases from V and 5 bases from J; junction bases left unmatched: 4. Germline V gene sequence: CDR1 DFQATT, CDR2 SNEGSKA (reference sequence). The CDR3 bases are TGCAGTGCTAGAGATCGGACAGGGCGAGATACGCAGTATTTT. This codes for CSARDRTGRDTQYF.

Here the CDR3 reads CSARDWRDSYGYTF. The CDR3 region has the DNA TGCAGTGCTAGAGATTGGAGGGATTCGTATGGCTACACCTTC. The chain couples TRBV20-1 to TRBJ1-2; no firm D call. Per the germline V gene, CDR1 is DFQATT and CDR2 is SNEGSKA (reference sequence). The CDR3 contains 14 residues. Deletions cut 0 bases from V and 5 bases from J, with 13 bases between.

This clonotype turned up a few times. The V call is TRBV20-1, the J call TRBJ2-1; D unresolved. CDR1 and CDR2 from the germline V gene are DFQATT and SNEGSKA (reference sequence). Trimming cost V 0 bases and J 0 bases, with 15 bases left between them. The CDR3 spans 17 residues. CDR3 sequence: CSARDSSGQASYNEQFF. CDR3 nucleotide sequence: TGCAGTGCTAGAGATTCGTCTGGCCAGGCCTCCTACAATGAGCAGTTCTTC.

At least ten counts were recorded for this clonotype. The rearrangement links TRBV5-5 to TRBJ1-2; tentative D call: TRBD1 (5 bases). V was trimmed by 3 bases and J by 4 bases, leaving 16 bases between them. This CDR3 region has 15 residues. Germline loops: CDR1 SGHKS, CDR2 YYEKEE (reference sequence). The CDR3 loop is CASSYRPVDSYGYTF. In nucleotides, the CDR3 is TGTGCCAGCAGCTACCGCCCCGTCGACAGCTATGGCTACACCTTC.

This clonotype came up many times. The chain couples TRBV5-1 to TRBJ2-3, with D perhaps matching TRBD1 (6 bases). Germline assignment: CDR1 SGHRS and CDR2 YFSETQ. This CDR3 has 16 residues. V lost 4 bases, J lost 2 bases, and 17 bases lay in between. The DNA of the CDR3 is TGCGCCAGCAGCCCTGGCCAGGTGGGGGCCACAGATACGCAGTATTTT. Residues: CASSPGQVGATDTQYF.

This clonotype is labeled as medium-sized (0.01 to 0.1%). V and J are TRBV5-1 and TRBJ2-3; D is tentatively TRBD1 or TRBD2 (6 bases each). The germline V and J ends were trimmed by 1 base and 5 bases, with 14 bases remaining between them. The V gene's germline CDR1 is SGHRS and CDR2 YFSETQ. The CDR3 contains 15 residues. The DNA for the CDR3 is TGCGCCAGCAGCTTGATGGGGGGCCGGGGAGATACGCAGTATTTT. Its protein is CASSLMGGRGDTQYF.

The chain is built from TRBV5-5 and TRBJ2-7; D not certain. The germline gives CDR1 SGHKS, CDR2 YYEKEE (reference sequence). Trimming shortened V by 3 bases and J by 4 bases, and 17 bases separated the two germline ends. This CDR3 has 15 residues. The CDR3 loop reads CASSSKAETLYEQYF. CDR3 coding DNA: TGTGCCAGCAGCTCGAAGGCCGAAACCCTTTACGAGCAGTACTTC.

In nucleotides, the CDR3 is TGTGCCAGCAGCTTTAGCGGGTCGGGGGCCGCCAGGGAAGAGACCCAGTACTTC. Translating it yields CASSFSGSGAAREETQYF. V is TRBV7-8 and J is TRBJ2-5; the D gene is possibly TRBD2 (7 bases). Germline-derived CDR1 and CDR2 are SGHVS and FQNEAQ. V was pared by 3 bases and J by 3 bases, with 23 bases between. CDR3 length: 18 residues.

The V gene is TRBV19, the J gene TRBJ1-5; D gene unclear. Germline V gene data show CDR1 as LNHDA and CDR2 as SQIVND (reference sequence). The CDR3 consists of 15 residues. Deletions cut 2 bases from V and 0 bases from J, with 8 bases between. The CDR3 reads CASSISGPSNQPQHF. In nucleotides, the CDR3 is TGTGCCAGTAGTATATCGGGTCCTAGCAATCAGCCCCAGCATTTT.

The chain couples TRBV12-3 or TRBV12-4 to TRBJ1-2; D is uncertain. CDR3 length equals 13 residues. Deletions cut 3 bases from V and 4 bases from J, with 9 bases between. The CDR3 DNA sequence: TGTGCCAGCAGTTTCGCTTCGGGCTATGGCTACACCTTC. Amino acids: CASSFASGYGYTF.

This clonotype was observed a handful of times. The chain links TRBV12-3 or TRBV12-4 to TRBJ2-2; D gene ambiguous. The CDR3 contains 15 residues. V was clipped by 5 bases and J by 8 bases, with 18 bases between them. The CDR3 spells CASSPRRTAVGELFF. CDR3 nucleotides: TGTGCCAGCAGTCCTAGACGGACGGCCGTGGGGGAGCTGTTTTTT.

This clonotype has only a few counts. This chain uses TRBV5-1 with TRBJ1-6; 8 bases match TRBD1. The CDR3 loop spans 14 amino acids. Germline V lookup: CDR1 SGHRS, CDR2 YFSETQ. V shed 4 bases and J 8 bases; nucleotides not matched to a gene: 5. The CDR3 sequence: CASSATDRDSPLHF. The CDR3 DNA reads TGCGCCAGCAGCGCTACGGACAGGGATTCACCCCTCCACTTT.

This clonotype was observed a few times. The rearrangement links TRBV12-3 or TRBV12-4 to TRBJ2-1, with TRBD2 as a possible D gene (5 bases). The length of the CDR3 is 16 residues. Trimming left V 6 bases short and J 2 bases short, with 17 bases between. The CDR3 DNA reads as TGTGCCAGCAGCTTTGGGAGCCAAACCCCCTACAATGAGCAGTTCTTC. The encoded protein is CASSFGSQTPYNEQFF.

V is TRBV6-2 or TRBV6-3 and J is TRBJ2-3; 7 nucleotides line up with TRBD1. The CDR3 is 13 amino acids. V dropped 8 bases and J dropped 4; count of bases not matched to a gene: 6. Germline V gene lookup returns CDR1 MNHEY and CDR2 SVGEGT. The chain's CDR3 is CASGNRGPDTQYF. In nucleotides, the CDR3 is TGTGCCAGCGGCAACAGGGGCCCAGATACGCAGTATTTT.

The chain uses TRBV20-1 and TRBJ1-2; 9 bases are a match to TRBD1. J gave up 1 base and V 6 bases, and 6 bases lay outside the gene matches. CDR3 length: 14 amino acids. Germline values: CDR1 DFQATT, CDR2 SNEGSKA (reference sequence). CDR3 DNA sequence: TGCAGTGCGCCCAGGACAGGGGATAACTATGGCTACACCTTC. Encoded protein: CSAPRTGDNYGYTF.

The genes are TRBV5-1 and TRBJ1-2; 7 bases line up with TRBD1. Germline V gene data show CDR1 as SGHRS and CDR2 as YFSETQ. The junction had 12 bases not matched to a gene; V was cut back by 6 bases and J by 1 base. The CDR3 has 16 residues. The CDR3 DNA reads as TGCGCCAGCAAGGGGGACAGCCTCGGGGTTAACTATGGCTACACCTTC. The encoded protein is CASKGDSLGVNYGYTF.

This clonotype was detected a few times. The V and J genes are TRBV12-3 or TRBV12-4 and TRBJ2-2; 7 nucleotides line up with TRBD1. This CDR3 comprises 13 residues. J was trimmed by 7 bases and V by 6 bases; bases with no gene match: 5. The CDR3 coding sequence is TGTGCCAGCAGACAGACAGGGATCGGGGAGCTGTTTTTT. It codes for CASRQTGIGELFF.